Listed here are 4 T cell receptor beta chains from one sample, sequenced in a study of T cell clonality in common variable immunodeficiency. The antigens of these receptors remain unknown. Generated by immunoSEQ multiplex PCR, the TCRdb table keeps only in-frame clones and is missing some. The record shows some 14,000 clones for this sample, with no singletons present. Study-level findings and limits: In common variable immunodeficiency, TCR beta chains reportedly carried fewer deletions and N-nucleotide insertions.

Sequenced: peripheral blood mononuclear cells. These receptors all stem from a human donor with common variable immunodeficiency.

This clone was seen only a few times. The read terminates 3 residues ahead of where the CDR3 ends, so the germline J gene completes it. The V gene is TRBV18, the J gene TRBJ2-7, with 12 bases that match TRBD2. Germline V gives CDR1 KGHSH, CDR2 LQKENI. J lost 0 bases, V lost 3 bases, and 3 bases had no gene match. CDR3 length: 16 amino acids. The sequenced CDR3 bases are TGTGCCAGCTCACCCGGACTAGCGGGAATCTCCTACGAG. Its protein product is CASSPGLAGISYE. The entire CDR3 protein reads CASSPGLAGISYEQYF.

This clone was recorded many times. The read comes to an end 3 residues before the CDR3 does, leaving the germline J gene to fill in the end. The chain carries TRBV5-5 and TRBJ2-5; a possible D gene is TRBD1 (6 bases). This CDR3 is built from 15 residues. Trimming left V 4 bases short and J 3 bases short, with 16 bases between. Germline V CDR1 and CDR2: SGHKS, YYEKEE (reference sequence). This CDR3 reads CASSGWTANKETQYF. CDR3 bases read: TGTGCCAGCAGCGGATGGACAGCAAATAAAGAGACC.

A remark on this clone: The CDR3 is cut off 3 residues early in the read; its end comes from the germline J gene. The chain recombines TRBV20-1 with TRBJ2-3; tentatively, D is TRBD1 (7 bases). The length of the CDR3 is 18 residues. Germline V gives CDR1 DFQATT, CDR2 SNEGSKA (reference sequence). V was cut by 4 bases and J by 0 bases, with 23 bases left in between. The sequenced part of the CDR3 DNA is TGCAGTGCTATCCAGGGGGTCGGGAGACTAACTAGCACAGATACG. Translating gives CSAIQGVGRLTSTDT. In full, the CDR3 reads CSAIQGVGRLTSTDTQYF.

This clone was counted ten times or more. The CDR3 is cut off 3 residues early in the read; its end comes from the germline J gene. The chain is built from TRBV5-6 and TRBJ1-2; D gene uncertain. There are 12 residues in the CDR3. The germline V gene encodes CDR1 SGHDT and CDR2 YYEEEE. With 4 bases removed from V and 5 bases from J, the gap between germline ends came to 9 bases. This chain's CDR3 is CASSPTGYGYTF. The sequenced part of the CDR3 DNA is TGTGCCAGCAGCCCCACGGGGTATGGC.